One and the same sample provided the 14 T cell receptor beta chains below, sequenced in a study of early T cells in non-severe SARS-CoV-2 infection. TCRdb reprocessed the 5' RACE reads via MiXCR and lists one record per CDR3 protein. The table lists approximately 88,000 distinct CDR3 sequences, around 15% of them singletons. Sequencing was done on a sample of whole blood. These receptors all stem from an adult who was a healthcare worker with PCR-confirmed SARS-CoV-2 infection or an uninfected control (not recorded which).

This clonotype was seen a few times. The chain uses TRBV11-2 and TRBJ1-5; 9 bases are shared with TRBD1. Trimming cost V 3 bases and J 7 bases; bases outside gene matches: 4. The CDR3 is 14 amino acids. Germline V CDR1 and CDR2: SGHAT, FQNNGV. The CDR3 reads CASSLDRGGQPQHF. The CDR3 bases are TGTGCCAGCAGCTTGGACAGGGGAGGCCAGCCCCAGCATTTT.

The CDR3 DNA is TGTGCCAGCAGCTTTTCGGGGACGGACTCTGGGGCCAACGTCCTGACTTTC. Protein product: CASSFSGTDSGANVLTF. V gene TRBV7-8 combines with J gene TRBJ2-6; either TRBD1 or TRBD2 may supply D (5 bases each). Germline lookup yields CDR1 SGHVS and CDR2 FQNEAQ. The CDR3 loop spans 17 amino acids. Trimming cost V 3 bases and J 0 bases, with 12 bases left between them.

The table lists this clonotype with a few counts. This chain uses TRBV12-3 or TRBV12-4 with TRBJ1-3; 7 bases fit TRBD1. The ends lost 6 bases at V and 2 bases at J; junction bases unmatched: 10. This CDR3 has 16 amino acids. This chain's CDR3 is CASSQRQGKTGNTIYF. The CDR3 DNA reads TGTGCCAGCAGCCAGAGACAGGGCAAAACTGGAAACACCATATATTTT.

In this sample, this clonotype turned up many times. The chain links TRBV7-9 to TRBJ2-5, with 8 bases fitting TRBD1. The CDR3 has 15 amino acids. Germline V gene sequence: CDR1 SEHNR, CDR2 FQNEAQ (reference sequence). Losses at the gene ends were 8 bases for V and 1 base for J; bases not matched to a gene: 9. This CDR3 reads CASRVGQGPQETQYF. CDR3 DNA sequence: TGTGCCAGCCGCGTTGGACAGGGACCCCAAGAGACCCAGTACTTC.

This clonotype has only a few counts. The chain uses TRBV7-6 and TRBJ2-1; 9 bases fit TRBD2. V lost 2 bases and J lost 1; bases outside the gene matches: 6. The CDR3 sequence is 17 residues long. Germline V lookup: CDR1 SGHVS, CDR2 FNYEAQ. CDR3 DNA: TGTGCCAGCAGCTTAAGGCGGGGGGGGCTTTCCTACAATGAGCAGTTCTTC. Residues: CASSLRRGGLSYNEQFF. Combining the CDR3 with reference TRBV7-6 and TRBJ2-1 gives the whole variable domain GAGVSQSPRYKVTKRGQDVALRCDPISGHVSLYWYRQALGQGPEFLTYFNYEAQQDKSGLPNDRFSAERPEGSISTLTIQRTEQRDSAMYRCASSLRRGGLSYNEQFFGPGTRLTVL.

This clonotype was detected ten times or more. This chain connects TRBV30 to TRBJ1-2; D might be TRBD1 (5 bases). Germline V CDR1 and CDR2: GTSNPN, SVGIG (reference sequence). The CDR3 sequence is 12 residues long. V was shortened by 5 bases and J by 3 bases, with 10 bases between the two germline ends. As DNA, the CDR3 is TGTGCCTGGTCCAGGGTTGACTATGGCTACACCTTC. Translating it yields CAWSRVDYGYTF.

The rearrangement uses TRBV12-3 or TRBV12-4 and TRBJ1-2, with D possibly TRBD1 on 5 matching bases. The length of the CDR3 is 13 residues. Trimming took off 10 bases at V and 4 bases at J, with 16 bases between the two ends. The CDR3 DNA sequence: TGTGCCAATCGAAGCGGGGCAGGCTATGGCTACACCTTC. Residues: CANRSGAGYGYTF.

The chain recombines TRBV29-1 with TRBJ1-1; D not resolved. V lost 5 bases, J lost 5 bases, and 9 bases lay in between. The CDR3 loop spans 11 amino acids. Germline values: CDR1 SQVTM, CDR2 ANQGSEA. CDR3 loop: CSVSGGTEAFF. CDR3 coding DNA: TGCAGCGTTTCGGGCGGGACTGAAGCTTTCTTT.

The chain recombines TRBV5-1 with TRBJ2-2; 10 bases are shared with TRBD1. This CDR3 has 18 amino acids. CDR1 and CDR2 from the germline V gene are SGHRS and YFSETQ. V shed 7 bases and J 6 bases; nucleotides not matched to a gene: 18. The DNA for the CDR3 is TGCGCCAGCGTCGGGCCCTCCGGGGACAGGGGATTTTCCGGGGAGCTGTTTTTT. Encoded protein: CASVGPSGDRGFSGELFF. The variable domain in full, with the rest retrieved from reference TRBV5-1 and TRBJ2-2, is KAGVTQTPRYLIKTRGQQVTLSCSPISGHRSVSWYQQTPGQGLQFLFEYFSETQRNKGNFPGRFSGRQFSNSRSEMNVSTLELGDSALYLCASVGPSGDRGFSGELFFGEGSRLTVL.

This clonotype was recorded many times. The J gene is TRBJ2-2, the V gene TRBV12-3 or TRBV12-4, with TRBD1 as a possible D gene (5 bases). The CDR3 is 15 amino acids. The V end was cut by 3 bases, the J end by 3 bases, with 11 bases between. The CDR3 DNA reads as TGTGCCAGCAGTTTTAAGTGGGGCCACACCGGGGAGCTGTTTTTT. It translates to CASSFKWGHTGELFF.

This clonotype has a count of ten or more. V and J are TRBV6-6 and TRBJ1-1; tentative D call: TRBD1 (5 bases). The CDR3 extends over 15 amino acids. Germline V gene lookup returns CDR1 MNHNY and CDR2 SVGAGI (reference sequence). V lost 2 bases and J lost 4, with 14 bases in between. CDR3 sequence reads: CASSYGGAVPTEAFF. DNA of the CDR3: TGTGCCAGCAGTTACGGCGGGGCCGTGCCCACTGAAGCTTTCTTT.

This clonotype was found many times. This rearrangement joins TRBV10-3 to TRBJ2-2; TRBD2 aligns across 9 bases. V dropped 4 bases and J dropped 7; count of bases not matched to a gene: 10. CDR3 length: 16 amino acids. Germline V gene sequence: CDR1 ENHRY, CDR2 SYGVKD. The CDR3 loop reads CAISGSGGQLNGELFF. In DNA, the CDR3 is TGTGCCATCAGTGGGAGCGGGGGGCAACTAAACGGGGAGCTGTTTTTT.

Points on this clonotype: The junction shows a germline mismatch at one end, possibly a read error. The chain uses TRBV6-2 or TRBV6-3 and TRBJ1-6, with D uncertain. CDR1 MNHEY and CDR2 SVGEGT come from the germline V gene. The CDR3 length is 15 residues. DNA of the CDR3: TGTGCCAGCAGTTACTCGTTGCTACTTAATTCACACCTCCACTTT. Its translation: CASSYSLLLNSHLHF.

The J gene is TRBJ1-4, the V gene TRBV5-1; D might be TRBD1 (6 bases). This CDR3 has 11 amino acids. Trimming stripped 5 bases from V and 12 bases from J, with 11 bases between. Germline V gene sequence: CDR1 SGHRS, CDR2 YFSETQ. Written as DNA, the CDR3 is TGCGCCAGCAGGGACAGCCACCAACTGTTTTTT. Its translation: CASRDSHQLFF. Complete variable domain (other parts from reference TRBV5-1 and TRBJ1-4): KAGVTQTPRYLIKTRGQQVTLSCSPISGHRSVSWYQQTPGQGLQFLFEYFSETQRNKGNFPGRFSGRQFSNSRSEMNVSTLELGDSALYLCASRDSHQLFFGSGTQLSVL.